These 28 T cell receptor beta chains originate from one sample sequenced in a study of human T cells and chemical hapten exposure. TCRdb reprocessed the RACE reads with MiXCR, giving one entry per CDR3 protein. The sample records roughly 110,000 distinct CDR3 sequences, approximately 12% being singletons. Sample time point: pre-sensitization, week 0. Treatment denoted: therapeutic diphenylcyclopropenone sensitization with weekly scalp DPC. This specimen was whole blood, taken in connection with sensitization to the hapten diphenylcyclopropenone (DPC). The receptors were sampled from a woman aged 45-65 years with alopecia areata. Some clones in this sample may be carry-over from other donors' samples.

The V call is TRBV7-8, the J call TRBJ1-1; D might be TRBD1 (5 bases). The CDR3 spans 11 residues. Per the germline V gene, CDR1 is SGHVS and CDR2 is FQNEAQ. The germline V and J ends were trimmed by 5 bases and 7 bases, with 8 bases remaining between them. The CDR3 DNA sequence: TGTGCCAGCAGCCAGGGAGTTGAAGCTTTCTTT. The encoded protein is CASSQGVEAFF.

This clonotype has at least ten counts. The genes are TRBV20-1 and TRBJ1-5; the match to TRBD1 covers 7 bases. The germline gives CDR1 DFQATT, CDR2 SNEGSKA (reference sequence). The V segment lost 6 bases and the J segment 6 bases; nucleotides outside the gene matches: 8. The CDR3 consists of 13 residues. CDR3 loop: CSARQGVSQPQHF. The CDR3 DNA follows: TGCAGTGCAAGACAGGGTGTATCTCAGCCCCAGCATTTT.

This clonotype was counted between two and nine times. The genes are TRBV7-8 and TRBJ2-1; the D is unclear. From germline, CDR1 is SGHVS and CDR2 FQNEAQ. CDR3 size: 11 residues. The germline V and J ends were trimmed by 4 bases and 6 bases, with 4 bases remaining between them. Here the CDR3 DNA reads TGTGCCAGCAGCTCGCTCAATGAGCAGTTCTTC. Encoded protein: CASSSLNEQFF.

This chain connects TRBV28 to TRBJ1-4; no firm D call. The CDR3 has 13 amino acids. Germline V gene sequence: CDR1 MDHEN, CDR2 SYDVKM. V gave up 7 bases and J gave up 4 bases, with 10 bases separating them. CDR3 bases: TGTGCCAGCATTAGGGCGAGTAATGAAAAACTGTTTTTT. The encoded protein is CASIRASNEKLFF.

This clonotype occurred a few times. The chain uses TRBV18 and TRBJ2-3; D call uncertain. V was clipped by 2 bases and J by 5 bases, with 14 bases between them. The CDR3 loop spans 15 amino acids. CDR1 is KGHSH and CDR2 is LQKENI in the germline V gene. The CDR3 DNA sequence: TGTGCCAGCTCACCAGGGTCCAAGTCGAGAGATACGCAGTATTTT. It specifies CASSPGSKSRDTQYF.

This chain uses TRBV28 with TRBJ2-7, with 9 bases fitting TRBD1. CDR1 and CDR2 from the germline V gene are MDHEN and SYDVKM. The CDR3 loop spans 13 amino acids. Trimming at V came to 6 bases and at J to 7 bases, leaving 7 bases not matched to a gene. The CDR3 sequence is CASSRQDRGEQYF. In DNA, the CDR3 is TGTGCCAGCAGCCGACAGGACAGGGGTGAGCAGTACTTC.

This clonotype was counted ten times or more. The chain recombines TRBV7-6 with TRBJ1-6; the D is unclear. Germline CDR1 is SGHVS and CDR2 is FNYEAQ. Deletions cut 5 bases from V and 9 bases from J, with 11 bases between. This CDR3 spans 13 amino acids. The CDR3, as DNA: TGTGCCAGCAGCGGACGGACCTCTTCACCCCTCCACTTT. Translated, it gives CASSGRTSSPLHF.

The V and J genes are TRBV20-1 and TRBJ2-1; the D call may be TRBD1 or TRBD2 (5 bases each). The V end lost 7 bases, the J end lost 6 bases, and 16 bases lay between the germline ends. Germline CDR1 reads DFQATT; CDR2 reads SNEGSKA (reference sequence). This CDR3 region has 13 residues. The chain's CDR3 is CSGGTRSSNEQFF. The CDR3 nucleotides are TGCAGTGGGGGGACCAGGTCCAGCAATGAGCAGTTCTTC.

The chain links TRBV18 to TRBJ2-7; 12 nucleotides match TRBD2. The CDR3 sequence is 16 residues long. Looked up from germline, CDR1 is KGHSH and CDR2 is LQKENI. J lost 4 bases, V lost 3 bases, and 7 bases had no gene match. The CDR3 loop reads CASSPTSSGRGYEQYF. CDR3 nucleotides: TGTGCCAGCTCACCTACATCTAGCGGGAGGGGTTACGAGCAGTACTTC.

The chain recombines TRBV5-6 with TRBJ1-1, with 7 bases matching TRBD1. The germline gives CDR1 SGHDT, CDR2 YYEEEE. There are 14 residues in the CDR3. Trimming cost V 4 bases and J 3 bases; bases outside gene matches: 6. The CDR3 protein is CASSRGQRDTEAFF. The DNA of the CDR3 is TGTGCCAGCAGCAGGGGACAGAGAGACACTGAAGCTTTCTTT.

The gene calls are TRBV28 and TRBJ2-3, with D perhaps matching TRBD1 (6 bases). The CDR3 covers 13 residues. Germline-derived CDR1 and CDR2 are MDHEN and SYDVKM. The V gene lost 6 bases and the J gene lost 5 bases, with 12 bases spanning the gap. The CDR3 region is CASRFLGGDTQYF. The CDR3 nucleotides are TGTGCCAGCAGATTTTTAGGGGGAGATACGCAGTATTTT.

This clonotype was counted a few times. The V and J genes are TRBV29-1 and TRBJ2-3, with unresolved D. The CDR3 is 11 residues long. Germline V gene data show CDR1 as SQVTM and CDR2 as ANQGSEA. Trimming took 7 bases from V and 6 from J, leaving 11 bases between them. CDR3: CSAGPEDTQYF. The CDR3 DNA is TGCAGCGCCGGCCCTGAGGATACGCAGTATTTT.

In its sample, this clonotype was seen a few times. The chain has TRBV11-3 and TRBJ2-3; D is unresolved. V was cut by 6 bases and J by 4 bases, with 14 bases left in between. The CDR3 extends over 14 amino acids. CDR1 is SGHNT and CDR2 is YENEEA in the germline V gene. CDR3 nucleotides: TGTGCCAGCAGTCGAACAGCAGTTTCAGATACGCAGTATTTT. It translates to CASSRTAVSDTQYF.

This sequence joins TRBV10-3 and TRBJ2-5; 7 bases are a match to TRBD1. The J segment lost 2 bases and the V segment lost 11 bases, leaving 11 bases of the junction unmatched. CDR3 length equals 14 residues. CDR1 and CDR2 (germline): ENHRY, SYGVKD. The CDR3 nucleotides read TGTGCCTCCAGACCAGGGACAGATCAAGAGACCCAGTACTTC. Amino acids: CASRPGTDQETQYF.

This clonotype was observed a few times. The rearrangement joins TRBV13 to TRBJ2-2; TRBD2 matches 13 bases. The CDR3 is 19 amino acids. J gave up 4 bases and V 4 bases, and 12 bases lay outside the gene matches. CDR1 is PRHDT, CDR2 FYEKMQ, per germline (reference sequence). The CDR3 DNA sequence: TGTGCCAGCAGCTCGACCCCCGGACTAGCGGGAGACCCCACCGGGGAGCTGTTTTTT. Translating gives CASSSTPGLAGDPTGELFF.

This clonotype was recorded a few times. The chain employs TRBV7-8 and TRBJ1-4; D may be TRBD1 (6 bases). Germline loops: CDR1 SGHVS, CDR2 FQNEAQ. The CDR3 contains 14 residues. V lost 5 bases to trimming and J lost 8 bases, with 15 bases between them. CDR3 protein: CASSPGGGREKLFF. The CDR3 DNA reads as TGTGCCAGCAGCCCCGGTGGGGGGCGGGAAAAACTGTTTTTT.

This clonotype has only a few counts. The chain recombines TRBV11-2 with TRBJ1-2; unclear D gene. The CDR3 covers 16 residues. Trimming took 5 bases from V and 3 from J, leaving 19 bases between them. The V gene's germline CDR1 is SGHAT and CDR2 FQNNGV. CDR3 DNA sequence: TGTGCCAGCAGCCCTAGAGGTGGCGCGGCGGACTATGGCTACACCTTC. It translates to CASSPRGGAADYGYTF. Together with reference TRBV11-2 and TRBJ1-2, the CDR3 gives the full variable domain: EAGVAQSPRYKIIEKRQSVAFWCNPISGHATLYWYQQILGQGPKLLIQFQNNGVVDDSQLPKDRFSAERLKGVDSTLKIQPAKLEDSAVYLCASSPRGGAADYGYTFGSGTRLTVV.

There are a few counts of this clonotype. CDR3 sequence: CASSLVQDEKLFF. The CDR3 DNA follows: TGTGCCAGCAGTTTAGTCCAGGATGAAAAACTGTTTTTT. The V call is TRBV27, the J call TRBJ1-4, with D hard to call. The CDR3 has 13 amino acids. Germline V lookup: CDR1 MNHEY, CDR2 SMNVEV (reference sequence). With 2 bases removed from V and 6 bases from J, the gap between germline ends came to 7 bases.

The sample holds a few counts of this clonotype. The chain is built from TRBV4-2 and TRBJ2-1; 11 bases match TRBD2. Germline V gene data show CDR1 as LGHNA and CDR2 as YNFKEQ. CDR3 length equals 15 residues. V was pared by 4 bases and J by 3 bases, with 2 bases of the junction left unmatched. The CDR3 DNA reads TGTGCCAGCAGCCCCGGGACTAGCGGCTACAATGAGCAGTTCTTC. This gives the protein CASSPGTSGYNEQFF.

The rearrangement links TRBV12-3 or TRBV12-4 to TRBJ2-7; a possible D gene is TRBD2 (6 bases). The ends were cut back, 3 bases at V and 2 bases at J, with 8 bases in the middle. The CDR3 contains 13 residues. The CDR3 here is CASSFGGPYEQYF. CDR3 bases: TGTGCCAGCAGTTTCGGGGGTCCCTACGAGCAGTACTTC.

This clonotype was picked up a small number of times. The rearrangement joins TRBV7-9 to TRBJ1-6; D is possibly TRBD1 (5 bases). Looked up from germline, CDR1 is SEHNR and CDR2 is FQNEAQ (reference sequence). The ends were cut back, 10 bases at V and 14 bases at J, with 27 bases in the middle. The CDR3 loop spans 15 amino acids. The CDR3 sequence is CATGPSGQVDRALHF. The DNA of the CDR3 is TGTGCCACTGGGCCTTCGGGGCAGGTGGATCGGGCCCTCCACTTT.

This clonotype appeared a few times. The chain combines TRBV15 with TRBJ2-7, with D possibly being TRBD1 or TRBD2 (5 bases each). The CDR3 covers 18 residues. CDR1 and CDR2 (germline): LNHNV, YYDKDF (reference sequence). The V and J ends lost 1 base and 0 bases respectively, with 19 bases between them. For the CDR3, the DNA is TGTGCCACCAGCAGAGTCTTCCTGCGACAGCGGATCTCCTACGAGCAGTACTTC. The encoded protein is CATSRVFLRQRISYEQYF.

This clonotype was seen ten or more times. The chain couples TRBV20-1 to TRBJ1-2, with TRBD1 as a possible D gene (6 bases). Deletions cut 6 bases from V and 6 bases from J, with 14 bases between. The CDR3 contains 12 residues. Germline loops: CDR1 DFQATT, CDR2 SNEGSKA (reference sequence). In nucleotides, the CDR3 is TGCAGTGCCACGAAAGACAGGAATGGCTACACCTTC. This translates into CSATKDRNGYTF.

At least ten counts were recorded for this clonotype. V usage is TRBV29-1 and J usage is TRBJ2-2, with no clear D. CDR1 and CDR2 from the germline V gene are SQVTM and ANQGSEA. CDR3 size: 12 residues. Trimming took off 7 bases at V and 0 bases at J, with 6 bases between the two ends. The CDR3 DNA reads TGCAGCGCCGCGGCGAACACCGGGGAGCTGTTTTTT. Translating gives CSAAANTGELFF.

This clonotype was seen a few times. The genes are TRBV6-5 and TRBJ1-2; no reliable D call. V lost 0 bases to trimming and J lost 8 bases, with 13 bases between them. Germline lookup yields CDR1 MNHEY and CDR2 SVGAGI. This CDR3 has 14 amino acids. Written as DNA, the CDR3 is TGTGCCAGCAGTTACTCGAGGCAGGCCCCAGGCTACACCTTC. As protein: CASSYSRQAPGYTF.

This clonotype was detected only a few times. V and J are TRBV20-1 and TRBJ2-7; D uncertain. The CDR3 runs to 12 residues. V dropped 3 bases and J dropped 4 bases, with 10 bases sitting between them. Germline V gives CDR1 DFQATT, CDR2 SNEGSKA (reference sequence). The CDR3 nucleotides are TGCAGTGCTAGGATATGGGAATACGAGCAGTACTTC. This sequence encodes CSARIWEYEQYF.

The V gene is TRBV10-2, the J gene TRBJ1-4; the D is unclear. The CDR3 length is 16 residues. Between the trimmed V and J ends, which lost 3 bases and 7 bases, there was a span of 18 bases. Germline loops: CDR1 WSHSY, CDR2 SAAADI. The CDR3 DNA reads TGCGCCAGCAGTGAACTTAGACGGAGAGCGGGTGAAAAACTGTTTTTT. It codes for CASSELRRRAGEKLFF.

This clonotype showed up just a few times. This rearrangement joins TRBV5-1 to TRBJ2-3; 10 positions match TRBD2. Germline lookup yields CDR1 SGHRS and CDR2 YFSETQ. With V trimmed by 4 bases and J by 6 bases, 8 bases remained unmatched. CDR3 size: 15 residues. CDR3 in amino acids: CASSGGTSVLDTQYF. The CDR3 bases are TGCGCCAGCAGCGGCGGGACTAGCGTACTCGATACGCAGTATTTT.